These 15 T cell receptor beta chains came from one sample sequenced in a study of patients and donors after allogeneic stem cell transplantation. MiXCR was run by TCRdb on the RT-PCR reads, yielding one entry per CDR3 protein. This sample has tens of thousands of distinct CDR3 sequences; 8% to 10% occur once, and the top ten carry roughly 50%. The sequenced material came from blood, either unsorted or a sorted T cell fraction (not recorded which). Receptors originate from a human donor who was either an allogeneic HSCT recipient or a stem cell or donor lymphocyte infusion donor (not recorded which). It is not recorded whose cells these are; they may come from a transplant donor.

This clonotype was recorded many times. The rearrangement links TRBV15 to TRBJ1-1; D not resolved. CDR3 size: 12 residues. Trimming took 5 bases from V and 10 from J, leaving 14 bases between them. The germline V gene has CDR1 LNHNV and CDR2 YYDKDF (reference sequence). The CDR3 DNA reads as TGTGCCACCAGCTCCGGGTCTTTCTCAGCTTTCTTT. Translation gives CATSSGSFSAFF.

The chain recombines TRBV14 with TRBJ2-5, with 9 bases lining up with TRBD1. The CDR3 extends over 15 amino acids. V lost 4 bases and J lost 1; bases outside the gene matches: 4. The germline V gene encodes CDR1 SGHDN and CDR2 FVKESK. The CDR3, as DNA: TGTGCCAGCAGCCCGGACAGGGGATTCCAAGAGACCCAGTACTTC. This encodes CASSPDRGFQETQYF.

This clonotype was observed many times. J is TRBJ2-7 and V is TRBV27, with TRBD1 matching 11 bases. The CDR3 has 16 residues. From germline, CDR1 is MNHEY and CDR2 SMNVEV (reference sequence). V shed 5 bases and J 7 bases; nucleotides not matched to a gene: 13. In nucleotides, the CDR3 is TGTGCCAGCAGTCCCCTATGGGACAGGGGGTGGAGAGAGCAGTACTTC. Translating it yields CASSPLWDRGWREQYF.

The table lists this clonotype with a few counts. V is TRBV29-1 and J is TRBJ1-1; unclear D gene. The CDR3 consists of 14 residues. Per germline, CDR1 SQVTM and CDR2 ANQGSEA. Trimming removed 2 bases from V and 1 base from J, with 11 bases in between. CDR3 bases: TGCAGCGTTGAACGCGTATTAGCGAACACTGAAGCTTTCTTT. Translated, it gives CSVERVLANTEAFF.

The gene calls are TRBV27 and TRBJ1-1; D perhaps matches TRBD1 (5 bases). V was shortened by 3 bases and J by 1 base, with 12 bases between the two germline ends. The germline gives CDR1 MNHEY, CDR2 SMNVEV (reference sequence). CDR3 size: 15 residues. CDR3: CASSFKGRGNTEAFF. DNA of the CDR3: TGTGCCAGCAGTTTCAAAGGAAGGGGGAACACTGAAGCTTTCTTT.

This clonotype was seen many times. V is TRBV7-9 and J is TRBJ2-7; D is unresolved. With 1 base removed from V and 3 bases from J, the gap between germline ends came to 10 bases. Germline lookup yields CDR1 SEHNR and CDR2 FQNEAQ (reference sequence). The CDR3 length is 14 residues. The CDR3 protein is CASSLVDRYYEQYF. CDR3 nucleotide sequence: TGTGCCAGCAGCTTAGTCGACCGTTACTACGAGCAGTACTTC.

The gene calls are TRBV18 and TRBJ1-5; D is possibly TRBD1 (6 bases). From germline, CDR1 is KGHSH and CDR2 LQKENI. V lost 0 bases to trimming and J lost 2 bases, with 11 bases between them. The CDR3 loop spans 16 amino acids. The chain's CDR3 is CASSPPGGGGNQPQHF. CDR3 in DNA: TGTGCCAGCTCACCACCGGGAGGGGGGGGCAATCAGCCCCAGCATTTT.

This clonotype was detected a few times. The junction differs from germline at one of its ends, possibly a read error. CDR3 in DNA: TGTGCCAGCAGCTCCCAAGAGGCCCAGTACTTC. It is translated as CASSSQEAQYF. The rearrangement joins TRBV7-6 to TRBJ2-5, with unresolved D. The CDR3 runs to 11 residues. The germline V gene encodes CDR1 SGHVS and CDR2 FNYEAQ.

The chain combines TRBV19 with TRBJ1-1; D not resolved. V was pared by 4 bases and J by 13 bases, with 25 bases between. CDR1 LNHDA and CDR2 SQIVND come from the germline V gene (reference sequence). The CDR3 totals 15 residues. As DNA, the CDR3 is TGTGCCAGTAGTACCTGGGATCGGCGTACAACTCCTCTTTTCTTT. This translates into CASSTWDRRTTPLFF.

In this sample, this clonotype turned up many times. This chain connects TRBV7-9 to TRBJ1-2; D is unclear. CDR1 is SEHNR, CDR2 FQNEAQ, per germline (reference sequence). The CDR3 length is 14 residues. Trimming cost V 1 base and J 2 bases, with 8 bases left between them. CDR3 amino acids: CASSLGQVNYGYTF. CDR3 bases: TGTGCCAGCAGCTTAGGGCAGGTGAACTATGGCTACACCTTC.

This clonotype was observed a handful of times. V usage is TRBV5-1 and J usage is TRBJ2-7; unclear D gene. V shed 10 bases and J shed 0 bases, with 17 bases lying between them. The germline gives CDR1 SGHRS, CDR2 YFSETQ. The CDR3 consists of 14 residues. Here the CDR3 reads CAPTRESSSYEQYF. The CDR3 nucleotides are TGCGCCCCCACCCGAGAAAGCTCCTCCTACGAGCAGTACTTC.

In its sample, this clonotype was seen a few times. CDR3 loop: CAWSAVGNYEQYF. CDR3 nucleotide sequence: TGTGCCTGGAGTGCTGTAGGGAATTACGAGCAGTACTTC. V gene TRBV30 combines with J gene TRBJ2-7; no reliable D call. Trimming shortened V by 1 base and J by 4 bases, and 11 bases separated the two germline ends. CDR3 length: 13 residues. Germline CDR1 GTSNPN, CDR2 SVGIG (reference sequence).

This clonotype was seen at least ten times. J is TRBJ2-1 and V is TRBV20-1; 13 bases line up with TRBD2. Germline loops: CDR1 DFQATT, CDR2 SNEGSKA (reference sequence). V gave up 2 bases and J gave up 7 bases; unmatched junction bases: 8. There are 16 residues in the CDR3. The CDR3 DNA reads TGCAGTGCTAGACGCACTAGCGGGGGGGCCTGGAATGAGCAGTTCTTC. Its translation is CSARRTSGGAWNEQFF.

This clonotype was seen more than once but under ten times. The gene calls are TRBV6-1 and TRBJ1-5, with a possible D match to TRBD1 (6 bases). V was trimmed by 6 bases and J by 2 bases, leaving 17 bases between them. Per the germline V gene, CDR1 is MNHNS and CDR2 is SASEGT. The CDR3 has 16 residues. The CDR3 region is CASRARGARGNQPQHF. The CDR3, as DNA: TGTGCCAGCAGGGCAAGGGGGGCTAGAGGCAATCAGCCCCAGCATTTT.

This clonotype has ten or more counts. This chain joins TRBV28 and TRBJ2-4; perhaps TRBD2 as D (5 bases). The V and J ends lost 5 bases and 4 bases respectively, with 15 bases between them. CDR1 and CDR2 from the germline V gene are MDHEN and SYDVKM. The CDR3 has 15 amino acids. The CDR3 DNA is TGTGCCAGCAGTCCGGGATCCACGGGGAAAAACATTCAGTACTTC. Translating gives CASSPGSTGKNIQYF.